Each of the 16 T cell receptor beta chains below was sequenced from the same sample in a study of identical twins. Via MiXCR, TCRdb re-called the 5' RACE reads, giving one row per CDR3 protein. Counted here are about 530,000 distinct CDR3 sequences, approximately 20% occurring once; the ten biggest clones make up approximately 0.52%. These records were also assigned to another study, of yellow fever vaccine responses in identical twins.

Sequencing was carried out using CD4+ T cells sorted from blood. These receptors all come from a woman younger than 35 in good health.

V usage is TRBV4-1 and J usage is TRBJ2-2; no definite D call. The V end lost 6 bases, the J end lost 5 bases, and 22 bases lay between the germline ends. The CDR3 spans 17 residues. Per the germline V gene, CDR1 is MGHRA and CDR2 is YSYEKL. CDR3: CASRNSPSDAATGELFF. CDR3 DNA: TGCGCCAGCAGAAACAGTCCCTCTGACGCGGCTACCGGGGAGCTGTTTTTT.

This clonotype was seen a handful of times. The chain has TRBV15 and TRBJ2-1, with TRBD2 matching over 8 bases. This CDR3 spans 17 amino acids. Germline assignment: CDR1 LNHNV and CDR2 YYDKDF (reference sequence). The trim removed 5 bases at V and 2 bases at J, leaving 11 bases unmatched. The CDR3 spells CATSAKAGGPPYNEQFF. Here the CDR3 DNA reads TGTGCCACCAGCGCTAAGGCGGGAGGCCCTCCCTACAATGAGCAGTTCTTC.

In this sample, this clonotype turned up a few times. CDR3 region: CASSEALILDRTYGEQFF. CDR3 in DNA: TGTGCCAGCAGTGAAGCGCTAATACTAGATCGTACGTATGGTGAGCAGTTCTTC. The chain is built from TRBV2 and TRBJ2-1; possible D gene TRBD2, 5 bases. CDR3 length equals 18 residues. V was cut by 0 bases and J by 9 bases, with 24 bases left in between. Germline CDR1 reads SNHLY; CDR2 reads FYNNEI.

The chain couples TRBV5-1 to TRBJ2-5; maybe TRBD1 (6 bases). The CDR3 totals 15 residues. In germline, CDR1 is SGHRS, CDR2 YFSETQ. Trimming removed 2 bases from V and 2 bases from J, with 13 bases in between. The CDR3 sequence is CASSLTPGQQETQYF. CDR3 DNA: TGCGCCAGCAGCTTAACACCGGGACAACAAGAGACCCAGTACTTC.

This clonotype was detected ten times or more. The rearrangement uses TRBV19 and TRBJ2-1; 9 positions match TRBD1. The V and J ends lost 6 bases and 9 bases, in that order; junction bases with no gene match: 15. The CDR3 is 16 amino acids. Germline CDR1 and CDR2: LNHDA and SQIVND (reference sequence). The CDR3 nucleotides are TGTGCCAGTAGCCATTCCCCGGACAGGGGTTTTATTGAGCAGTTCTTC. Translation gives CASSHSPDRGFIEQFF. Combining the CDR3 with reference TRBV19 and TRBJ2-1 gives the whole variable domain DGGITQSPKYLFRKEGQNVTLSCEQNLNHDAMYWYRQDPGQGLRLIYYSQIVNDFQKGDIAEGYSVSREKKESFPLTVTSAQKNPTAFYLCASSHSPDRGFIEQFFGPGTRLTVL.

This clonotype was recorded at least ten times. The chain combines TRBV20-1 with TRBJ2-1; 7 bases align to TRBD1. V lost 6 bases and J lost 5; bases outside the gene matches: 10. Germline CDR1 reads DFQATT; CDR2 reads SNEGSKA (reference sequence). The CDR3 totals 14 residues. CDR3 amino acids: CSAGSRQGDNEQFF. DNA of the CDR3: TGCAGTGCCGGGTCGAGACAGGGTGACAATGAGCAGTTCTTC.

This sequence joins TRBV2 and TRBJ2-1, with D unresolved. CDR1 SNHLY and CDR2 FYNNEI come from the germline V gene. This CDR3 is built from 14 residues. V was trimmed by 0 bases and J by 6 bases, leaving 9 bases between them. The CDR3 spells CASSEARWTNEQFF. In DNA, the CDR3 is TGTGCCAGCAGTGAAGCGAGGTGGACCAATGAGCAGTTCTTC.

This clonotype was observed a handful of times. The chain has TRBV10-3 and TRBJ2-3, with 8 bases identical to TRBD2. This CDR3 region has 14 residues. V was pared by 5 bases and J by 2 bases, with 3 bases of the junction left unmatched. The germline gives CDR1 ENHRY, CDR2 SYGVKD. The CDR3 DNA reads TGTGCCATCAGTACTAGCGGATACACAGATACGCAGTATTTT. Its translation is CAISTSGYTDTQYF.

This clonotype showed up many times. The genes are TRBV5-1 and TRBJ2-7; TRBD2 agrees at 9 bases. The CDR3 is made up of 14 amino acids. Per the germline V gene, CDR1 is SGHRS and CDR2 is YFSETQ. V trimming: 7 bases; J trimming: 0 bases; junction bases outside the gene matches: 5. The CDR3 coding sequence is TGCGCCAGCGGACTAGCGTCAAACTCCTACGAGCAGTACTTC. Protein product: CASGLASNSYEQYF.

This clonotype was counted a few times. The rearrangement uses TRBV27 and TRBJ2-7, with a weak D call TRBD2 (5 bases). Germline V lookup: CDR1 MNHEY, CDR2 SMNVEV (reference sequence). V lost 3 bases and J lost 6, with 12 bases in between. This CDR3 comprises 13 residues. The chain's CDR3 is CASSFGESTEQYF. CDR3 coding DNA: TGTGCCAGCAGTTTCGGGGAGTCAACCGAGCAGTACTTC.

This clonotype has just a few counts. The rearrangement links TRBV29-1 to TRBJ2-1; 11 bases match TRBD2. The V segment lost 4 bases and the J segment 8 bases; nucleotides outside the gene matches: 4. The V gene's germline CDR1 is SQVTM and CDR2 ANQGSEA. This CDR3 has 13 residues. CDR3 DNA sequence: TGCAGCGTTGTCCCTAGCGGGAGGTATGAGCAGTTCTTC. It yields the protein CSVVPSGRYEQFF.

The genes are TRBV19 and TRBJ2-1, with D possibly TRBD1 on 6 matching bases. This CDR3 contains 15 residues. Trimming cost V 4 bases and J 2 bases, with 12 bases left between them. CDR1 and CDR2 from the germline V gene are LNHDA and SQIVND (reference sequence). The CDR3 region has the DNA TGTGCCAGTAGTACCGACAGGTTGGCCTACAATGAGCAGTTCTTC. Protein sequence: CASSTDRLAYNEQFF.

V and J are TRBV29-1 and TRBJ2-1, with 10 bases that match TRBD2. CDR1 is SQVTM and CDR2 is ANQGSEA in the germline V gene. V lost 4 bases to trimming and J lost 2 bases; unmatched junction nucleotides: 8. This CDR3 contains 16 residues. CDR3 sequence (DNA): TGCAGCGTTGCCCCTAGCGGGAGTAACCCCTACAATGAGCAGTTCTTC. Amino acids: CSVAPSGSNPYNEQFF.

This clonotype was observed many times. Relative to the germline gene, one junction end is altered; a read error may explain this. The chain combines TRBV5-1 with TRBJ2-3; D remains ambiguous. From germline, CDR1 is SGHRS and CDR2 YFSETQ. The CDR3 covers 12 residues. CDR3 sequence reads: CASSLNTDTQYF. In DNA form, the CDR3 reads TGTGCCAGCAGTCTCAACACAGATACGCAGTATTTT.

This clonotype came up a few times. The genes are TRBV29-1 and TRBJ2-2; 10 bases align to TRBD2. V dropped 8 bases and J dropped 7; count of bases not matched to a gene: 10. CDR1 is SQVTM, CDR2 ANQGSEA, per germline. CDR3 length equals 14 residues. CDR3 residues: CSCLAGAFSGELFF. CDR3 bases: TGCAGCTGTCTAGCGGGGGCCTTTAGCGGGGAGCTGTTTTTT.

Only a few counts were recorded for this clonotype. The chain employs TRBV3-1 and TRBJ2-1; TRBD2 matches at 7 bases. The CDR3 runs 15 residues. V was pared by 6 bases and J by 4 bases, with 9 bases of the junction left unmatched. The germline gives CDR1 LGHDT, CDR2 YNNKEL (reference sequence). The DNA of the CDR3 is TGTGCCAGCAGGAGATTGGCTAGCGGTTACAATGAGCAGTTCTTC. As protein: CASRRLASGYNEQFF.